Listed below are T cell receptor beta chains from one sample, sequenced in a study of identical twins. TCRdb reanalysed the 5' RACE reads using MiXCR and keeps one entry per CDR3 protein. The table includes approximately 220,000 distinct CDR3 sequences, around 10% detected once. Sequenced input: memory (CD45RO+) T cells sorted from blood. The source of these receptors is a woman between 18 and 30 years old in good health. Both conserved end residues are part of each CDR3. D genes are given only for firm matches. The size field is filled for only some rows; it gives once, few, many or a size class.

.	TRBV3-1	TRBJ2-7	.	CATCQEGAGSYEQYF	TGTGCCACCTGCCAAGAGGGGGCGGGATCCTACGAGCAGTACTTC
TRBD2	TRBV20-1	TRBJ2-1	many	CSAPRTSGALGEQFF	TGCAGTGCCCCTAGGACTAGCGGGGCCCTCGGGGAGCAGTTCTTC
.	TRBV20-1	TRBJ1-2	.	CSASDGYIYGYTF	TGCAGTGCCTCGGACGGCTACATCTATGGCTACACCTTC
TRBD2	TRBV11-2	TRBJ2-5	.	CASSLDQVRAGVRQETQYF	TGTGCCAGCAGCTTAGATCAAGTGCGGGCGGGAGTTAGACAAGAGACCCAGTACTTC
.	TRBV7-9	TRBJ2-1	.	CASSLGLLDEQFF	TGTGCCAGCAGCTTAGGGCTGTTGGATGAGCAGTTCTTC
.	TRBV6-2/TRBV6-3	TRBJ2-1	.	CASTLEAYNEQFF	TGTGCCAGTACTTTGGAGGCGTACAATGAGCAGTTCTTC
TRBD2	TRBV7-2	TRBJ2-3	.	CASSLAGQAGGSTDTQYF	TGTGCCAGCAGCTTAGCAGGACAAGCGGGGGGTAGCACAGATACGCAGTATTTT
.	TRBV2	TRBJ1-2	many	CASNRVLSYGYTF	TGTGCCAGCAACAGGGTATTAAGCTATGGCTACACCTTC
.	TRBV29-1	TRBJ2-3	few	CSGREPTDTQYF	TGCAGCGGCCGGGAACCCACAGATACGCAGTATTTT
.	TRBV9	TRBJ2-3	.	CASSVASYSSDTQYF	TGTGCCAGCAGCGTAGCTTCGTACAGTTCAGATACGCAGTATTTT
TRBD1	TRBV3-1	TRBJ1-5	few	CASSDWGQGAEQPQHF	TGTGCCAGCAGCGACTGGGGACAGGGGGCTGAGCAGCCCCAGCATTTT
.	TRBV7-6	TRBJ1-5	few	CASSLLNNQPQHF	TGTGCCAGCAGCTTATTAAACAATCAGCCCCAGCATTTT
TRBD2	TRBV20-1	TRBJ2-1	few	CSAKTGLAIYNEQFF	TGCAGTGCCAAAACGGGACTAGCGATCTACAATGAGCAGTTCTTC
.	TRBV5-5	TRBJ2-7	few	CASSLQVGHEQYF	TGTGCCAGCAGCTTACAGGTCGGCCACGAGCAGTACTTC
TRBD1	TRBV5-5	TRBJ2-1	many	CASSPGTGDSYNEQFF	TGTGCCAGCAGCCCGGGGACAGGGGATTCCTACAATGAGCAGTTCTTC
.	TRBV20-1	TRBJ1-2	few	CSVPNEQNYGYTF	TGCAGTGTGCCAAATGAACAGAACTATGGCTACACCTTC
TRBD2	TRBV6-2/TRBV6-3	TRBJ2-2	many	CAGRAGGFDTGELFF	TGTGCCGGAAGAGCGGGAGGGTTTGACACCGGGGAGCTGTTTTTT
.	TRBV12-3/TRBV12-4	TRBJ1-6	many	CASSFGGSPLHF	TGTGCCAGCAGTTTTGGGGGTTCACCCCTCCACTTT
TRBD2	TRBV20-1	TRBJ2-1	.	CSASSPTSGGWDEQFF	TGCAGTGCTTCCAGTCCGACTAGCGGTGGTTGGGATGAGCAGTTCTTC
TRBD1	TRBV5-1	TRBJ2-2	.	CASSSIRTGAVTGELFF	TGCGCCAGCAGCTCGATCCGGACAGGGGCCGTAACGGGGGAGCTGTTTTTT
TRBD2	TRBV20-1	TRBJ2-3	few	CSAPHSGGSTDTQYF	TGCAGTGCTCCCCACAGCGGGGGCAGCACAGATACGCAGTATTTT
.	TRBV20-1	TRBJ1-2	few	CSAEPRATGGYTF	TGCAGTGCTGAACCCAGGGCAACGGGCGGCTACACCTTC
.	TRBV30	TRBJ2-7	many	CAWSLGWWQYF	TGTGCCTGGAGTTTAGGTTGGTGGCAGTACTTC
TRBD2	TRBV15	TRBJ2-2	.	CATSTSSGGRIANTGELFF	TGTGCCACCAGCACGTCCAGCGGGGGGCGAATCGCGAACACCGGGGAGCTGTTTTTT
.	TRBV2	TRBJ1-1	many	CASSDIRQGGTEAFF	TGTGCCAGCAGTGATATTAGGCAGGGTGGCACTGAAGCTTTCTTT
TRBD1	TRBV5-1	TRBJ1-1	.	CASSLGQGAGGTEAFF	TGCGCCAGCAGCCTGGGACAGGGAGCAGGGGGCACTGAAGCTTTCTTT
.	TRBV11-2	TRBJ2-1	.	CASSSTGSREVQFF	TGTGCCAGCAGCTCTACAGGGTCTAGAGAGGTGCAGTTCTTC
.	TRBV12-3/TRBV12-4	TRBJ1-1	few	CASSFVQGGVNTEAFF	TGTGCCAGCAGTTTTGTTCAGGGCGGGGTGAACACTGAAGCTTTCTTT
TRBD2	TRBV5-4	TRBJ2-7	few	CASSLESGGSTEQYF	TGTGCCAGCAGCTTGGAGAGCGGGGGGAGCACTGAGCAGTACTTC
.	TRBV10-1	TRBJ2-1	few	CASSESIGSNEQFF	TGCGCCAGCAGTGAGTCGATCGGGAGCAATGAGCAGTTCTTC
TRBD2	TRBV20-1	TRBJ2-5	few	CSAGLAGETQYF	TGCAGTGCGGGACTAGCCGGGGAGACCCAGTACTTC
.	TRBV7-6	TRBJ2-5	.	CASSSEVASGETQYF	TGTGCCAGCAGCTCCGAGGTCGCCTCAGGAGAGACCCAGTACTTC
.	TRBV7-9	TRBJ2-2	many	CASSPDRDTGELFF	TGTGCCAGCAGTCCGGACAGAGACACCGGGGAGCTGTTTTTT
.	TRBV5-1	TRBJ2-3	few	CASRRTPAVVTGSTDTQYF	TGCGCCAGCAGGAGAACGCCAGCAGTGGTTACAGGAAGCACAGATACGCAGTATTTT
.	TRBV24-1	TRBJ2-1	.	CATSEGRGYNEQFF	TGTGCCACCAGTGAAGGCAGGGGCTACAATGAGCAGTTCTTC
TRBD1	TRBV5-6	TRBJ1-1	few	CASSYEQGATTEAFF	TGTGCCAGCAGTTATGAACAGGGGGCGACGACTGAAGCTTTCTTT
TRBD2	TRBV30	TRBJ2-3	few	CAWGTSGNTDTQYF	TGTGCCTGGGGGACTAGCGGAAACACAGATACGCAGTATTTT
TRBD2	TRBV9	TRBJ2-1	.	CASSGNLAENEQFF	TGTGCCAGCAGCGGAAATCTAGCGGAGAATGAGCAGTTCTTC
.	TRBV5-1	TRBJ2-7	many	CASSLVAAYEQYF	TGCGCCAGCAGCTTGGTTGCTGCCTACGAGCAGTACTTC
TRBD1	TRBV7-3	TRBJ1-1	few	CASSSGQGATEAFF	TGTGCCAGCAGCTCGGGACAGGGGGCCACTGAAGCTTTCTTT
.	TRBV6-5	TRBJ1-1	few	CASSYGHGNTEAFF	TGTGCCAGCAGTTACGGACATGGGAACACTGAAGCTTTCTTT
.	TRBV6-4	TRBJ2-2	many	CASSEGATGELFF	TGTGCCAGCAGTGAGGGGGCCACCGGGGAGCTGTTTTTT
.	TRBV28	TRBJ2-3	few	CASSPNKDFTQYF	TGTGCCAGCAGTCCCAATAAGGACTTTACGCAGTATTTT
TRBD1	TRBV3-1	TRBJ2-3	many	CASSLGQGTTNTQYF	TGTGCCAGCAGCCTTGGACAGGGGACCACCAATACGCAGTATTTT
.	TRBV7-8	TRBJ2-7	few	CAIKRWQGPSYEQYF	TGTGCTATCAAAAGGTGGCAGGGGCCCTCCTACGAGCAGTACTTC
TRBD1	TRBV5-6	TRBJ1-1	few	CASSSLTRTGLATEAFF	TGTGCCAGCAGTTCCCTCACACGGACAGGGTTGGCCACTGAAGCTTTCTTT
.	TRBV19	TRBJ2-1	.	CASSIVASSYNEQFF	TGTGCCAGTAGTATAGTCGCTAGCTCCTACAATGAGCAGTTCTTC
TRBD1	TRBV12-3/TRBV12-4	TRBJ1-1	many	CASSLTGSDTEAFF	TGTGCCAGCAGTTTGACAGGGTCGGACACTGAAGCTTTCTTT
TRBD1	TRBV5-1	TRBJ2-2	.	CASRSGTALTGELFF	TGCGCCAGCAGGTCCGGGACAGCCTTGACCGGGGAGCTGTTTTTT
.	TRBV7-2	TRBJ1-5	few	CASRPAGAGQPQHF	TGTGCCAGCAGACCGGCGGGGGCGGGTCAGCCCCAGCATTTT
TRBD1	TRBV12-3/TRBV12-4	TRBJ1-1	many	CASSGTGTTEAFF	TGTGCCAGCAGTGGGACAGGGACCACTGAAGCTTTCTTT